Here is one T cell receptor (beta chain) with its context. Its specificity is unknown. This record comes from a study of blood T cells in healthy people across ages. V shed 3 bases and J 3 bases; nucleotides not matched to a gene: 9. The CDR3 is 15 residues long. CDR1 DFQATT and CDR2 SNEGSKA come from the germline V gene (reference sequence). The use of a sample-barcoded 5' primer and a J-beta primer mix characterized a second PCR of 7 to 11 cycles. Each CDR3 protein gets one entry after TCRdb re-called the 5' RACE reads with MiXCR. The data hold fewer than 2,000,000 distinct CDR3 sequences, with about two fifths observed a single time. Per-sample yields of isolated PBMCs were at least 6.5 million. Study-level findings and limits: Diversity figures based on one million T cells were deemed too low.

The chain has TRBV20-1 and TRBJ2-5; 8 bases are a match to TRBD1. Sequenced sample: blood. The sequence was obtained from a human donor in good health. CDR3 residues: CSASSPGQVEETQYF. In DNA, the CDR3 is TGCAGTGCTAGTAGTCCGGGACAGGTTGAAGAGACCCAGTACTTC.